The next 5 T cell receptor beta chains were all read from a single sample in a study of shared clonotypes between healthy human individuals. Repertoires were generated with immunoSEQ multiplex PCR, while TCRdb's copy carries only in-frame clones and drops some. The data contain some 2,000,000 clones, about 95% of them singletons. Naivety among CD8 cells was defined by CD45RO negativity and positive CCR7 selection, thereby excluding terminally differentiated effector memory CD45RA+ cells. Sequenced input: naive CD8+ T cells sorted from blood. All receptors come from a young man in good health.

The V call is TRBV5-1, the J call TRBJ2-7; either TRBD1 or TRBD2 may supply D (7 bases each). The germline V and J ends were trimmed by 4 bases and 0 bases, with 11 bases remaining between them. This CDR3 spans 14 amino acids. CDR1 is SGHRS and CDR2 is YFSETQ in the germline V gene. The DNA of the CDR3 is TGCGCCAGCAGCGCGGGGGACAGCTCCTACGAGCAGTACTTC. Its protein is CASSAGDSSYEQYF.

The chain is built from TRBV29-1 and TRBJ2-3; no clear D gene. CDR3 length: 13 residues. Per the germline V gene, CDR1 is SQVTM and CDR2 is ANQGSEA. V was cut by 4 bases and J by 2 bases, with 10 bases left in between. The CDR3 DNA sequence: TGCAGCGTTGTAGGCAGCCTCACAGATACGCAGTATTTT. It is translated as CSVVGSLTDTQYF.

The chain is built from TRBV7-9 and TRBJ2-2; perhaps TRBD2 as D (6 bases). The CDR3 sequence is 16 residues long. Between the trimmed V and J ends, which lost 4 bases and 3 bases, there was a span of 15 bases. Germline assignment: CDR1 SEHNR and CDR2 FQNEAQ (reference sequence). The CDR3 coding sequence is TGTGCCAGCAGCTCACGGAGGGCCGGAGACACCGGGGAGCTGTTTTTT. Protein: CASSSRRAGDTGELFF.

This rearrangement joins TRBV9 to TRBJ1-2, with D unresolved. V was pared by 0 bases and J by 8 bases, with 20 bases between. This CDR3 spans 16 amino acids. The V gene's germline CDR1 is SGDLS and CDR2 YYNGEE. This CDR3 is CASSVGAVAEWGGYTF. In nucleotides, the CDR3 is TGTGCCAGCAGCGTAGGAGCCGTCGCCGAATGGGGAGGCTACACCTTC.

This chain links TRBV5-1 with TRBJ1-6, with unresolved D. V lost 0 bases and J lost 0, with 7 bases in between. The CDR3 length is 16 residues. CDR1 and CDR2 from the germline V gene are SGHRS and YFSETQ. CDR3 amino acids: CASSLDGGSYNSPLHF. As DNA, the CDR3 is TGCGCCAGCAGCTTGGACGGTGGCTCCTATAATTCACCCCTCCACTTT.